The rows below give T cell receptor beta chains drawn from one sample of a study of shared clonotypes between healthy human individuals. Profiling relied on immunoSEQ multiplex PCR, and the TCRdb table lists in-frame clones only, not all of them. The profile shows about 2.3 million clones, 90% to 95% of them singletons. Specimen: naive CD4+ T cells from PBMCs. The receptors stem from a man between 18 and 29 years old in good health. Some clones in this sample may be carry-over from other donors' samples. The CDR3 runs from the conserved cysteine through the conserved F or W. A D gene is named only where the DNA matches it firmly. Rows may omit the clone size; those that give it use once, few, many or a size class.

V gene: TRBV20-1; J gene: TRBJ2-7; D gene: .; clone size: .; CDR3 protein: CSGRGPYEQYF; CDR3 DNA: TGCAGTGGGCGGGGTCCATACGAGCAGTACTTC
V gene: TRBV27; J gene: TRBJ2-7; D gene: .; clone size: .; CDR3 protein: CASSAFPDYYEQYF; CDR3 DNA: TGTGCCAGCAGTGCCTTTCCGGACTACTACGAGCAGTACTTC
V gene: TRBV19; J gene: TRBJ2-7; D gene: TRBD2; clone size: .; CDR3 protein: CASSSRWREGPFYEQYF; CDR3 DNA: TGTGCCAGTAGTAGTCGTTGGCGGGAGGGCCCTTTCTACGAGCAGTACTTC
V gene: TRBV9; J gene: TRBJ1-1; D gene: .; clone size: .; CDR3 protein: CASSVRPVVNTEAFF; CDR3 DNA: TGTGCCAGCAGCGTACGTCCTGTCGTGAACACTGAAGCTTTCTTT
V gene: TRBV18; J gene: TRBJ1-1; D gene: .; clone size: .; CDR3 protein: CASSPYRDRVGDEVMNTEAFF; CDR3 DNA: TGTGCCAGCTCACCTTACCGGGACCGGGTGGGGGATGAGGTCATGAACACTGAAGCTTTCTTT
V gene: TRBV10-3; J gene: TRBJ1-2; D gene: .; clone size: .; CDR3 protein: CAIRGPGARGGYTF; CDR3 DNA: TGTGCCATCAGGGGACCGGGGGCTCGGGGCGGCTACACCTTC
V gene: TRBV7-6; J gene: TRBJ1-1; D gene: .; clone size: .; CDR3 protein: CASSVGFGASTEAFF; CDR3 DNA: TGTGCCAGCAGCGTTGGGTTTGGGGCATCCACTGAAGCTTTCTTT
V gene: TRBV7-2; J gene: TRBJ2-2; D gene: .; clone size: .; CDR3 protein: CASSLGTANTGELFF; CDR3 DNA: TGTGCCAGCAGCTTAGGGACAGCGAACACCGGGGAGCTGTTTTTT
V gene: TRBV27; J gene: TRBJ1-1; D gene: TRBD1; clone size: once; CDR3 protein: CASSFDARGSTEAFF; CDR3 DNA: TGTGCCAGCAGTTTCGACGCCAGGGGGTCTACTGAAGCTTTCTTT
V gene: TRBV10-2; J gene: TRBJ1-5; D gene: .; clone size: .; CDR3 protein: CASSILKGDGFQPQHF; CDR3 DNA: TGCGCCAGCAGTATTTTAAAAGGAGACGGGTTTCAGCCCCAGCATTTT
V gene: TRBV11-3; J gene: TRBJ2-5; D gene: .; clone size: .; CDR3 protein: CASSLSQQETQYF; CDR3 DNA: TGTGCCAGCAGCTTGAGCCAGCAAGAGACCCAGTACTTC
V gene: TRBV28; J gene: TRBJ2-4; D gene: TRBD2; clone size: .; CDR3 protein: CASSLRTSSNIQYF; CDR3 DNA: TGTGCCAGCAGTTTACGGACTAGCTCGAACATTCAGTACTTC
V gene: TRBV5-1; J gene: TRBJ2-5; D gene: .; clone size: .; CDR3 protein: CASSFNQGETQYF; CDR3 DNA: TGCGCCAGCAGCTTTAACCAGGGCGAGACCCAGTACTTC
V gene: TRBV19; J gene: TRBJ1-2; D gene: .; clone size: .; CDR3 protein: CASTVDRYGYTF; CDR3 DNA: TGTGCCAGTACCGTTGACCGCTATGGCTACACCTTC
V gene: TRBV6-5; J gene: TRBJ2-3; D gene: TRBD1; clone size: .; CDR3 protein: CASSSTGTGKDTQYF; CDR3 DNA: TGTGCCAGCAGCTCCACCGGGACAGGGAAAGATACGCAGTATTTT
V gene: TRBV7-2; J gene: TRBJ1-3; D gene: .; clone size: .; CDR3 protein: CASSPFKGSGNTIYF; CDR3 DNA: TGTGCCAGCAGCCCCTTCAAGGGCTCTGGAAACACCATATATTTT
V gene: TRBV30; J gene: TRBJ2-5; D gene: .; clone size: .; CDR3 protein: CAWQQETQYF; CDR3 DNA: TGTGCCTGGCAGCAAGAGACCCAGTACTTC
V gene: TRBV7-8; J gene: TRBJ2-2; D gene: .; clone size: .; CDR3 protein: CASSLFGSGNTGELFF; CDR3 DNA: TGTGCCAGCAGCTTATTCGGTAGCGGGAACACCGGGGAGCTGTTTTTT
V gene: TRBV9; J gene: TRBJ2-1; D gene: TRBD2; clone size: .; CDR3 protein: CASSARIAGYNEQFF; CDR3 DNA: TGTGCCAGCAGCGCCCGGATAGCGGGATACAATGAGCAGTTCTTC
V gene: TRBV12-5; J gene: TRBJ2-2; D gene: .; clone size: .; CDR3 protein: CASGLVLGGRPAGELFF; CDR3 DNA: TGTGCTAGTGGTTTGGTACTCGGAGGGAGACCAGCCGGGGAGCTGTTTTTT
V gene: TRBV5-1; J gene: TRBJ2-7; D gene: .; clone size: .; CDR3 protein: CASSLGLTYEQYF; CDR3 DNA: TGCGCCAGCAGCTTGGGACTGACCTACGAGCAGTACTTC
V gene: TRBV18; J gene: TRBJ2-7; D gene: TRBD1; clone size: .; CDR3 protein: CASSPPTGGGDEQYF; CDR3 DNA: TGTGCCAGCTCACCACCCACAGGGGGCGGGGACGAGCAGTACTTC
V gene: TRBV5-4; J gene: TRBJ2-6; D gene: TRBD2; clone size: .; CDR3 protein: CASSLGGGLSGANVLTF; CDR3 DNA: TGTGCCAGCAGCTTGGGGGGAGGGCTGTCTGGGGCCAACGTCCTGACTTTC
V gene: TRBV28; J gene: TRBJ1-3; D gene: .; clone size: .; CDR3 protein: CASSSAGSGNTIYF; CDR3 DNA: TGTGCCAGCAGTTCGGCTGGCTCTGGAAACACCATATATTTT
V gene: TRBV29-1; J gene: TRBJ2-1; D gene: TRBD2; clone size: .; CDR3 protein: CSVPTSGSYNEQFF; CDR3 DNA: TGCAGCGTTCCAACTAGCGGGAGCTACAATGAGCAGTTCTTC
V gene: TRBV5-1; J gene: TRBJ1-1; D gene: .; clone size: .; CDR3 protein: CASSPGLPNTEAFF; CDR3 DNA: TGCGCCAGCAGTCCGGGACTGCCGAACACTGAAGCTTTCTTT
V gene: TRBV6-1; J gene: TRBJ2-7; D gene: TRBD2; clone size: once; CDR3 protein: CASTLPRLAGDEQYF; CDR3 DNA: TGTGCCAGCACCCTCCCCCGGCTAGCGGGAGACGAGCAGTACTTC
V gene: TRBV6-5; J gene: TRBJ2-2; D gene: .; clone size: once; CDR3 protein: CASSNRAGELFF; CDR3 DNA: TGTGCCAGCAGCAACAGGGCCGGGGAGCTGTTTTTT
V gene: TRBV19; J gene: TRBJ1-4; D gene: TRBD1; clone size: .; CDR3 protein: CASSIYRGEKLFF; CDR3 DNA: TGTGCCAGTAGTATCTACAGGGGTGAAAAACTGTTTTTT
V gene: TRBV5-5; J gene: TRBJ1-4; D gene: .; clone size: .; CDR3 protein: CASSLVGNEKLFF; CDR3 DNA: TGTGCCAGCAGCTTGGTGGGTAATGAAAAACTGTTTTTT
V gene: TRBV6-5; J gene: TRBJ1-1; D gene: .; clone size: .; CDR3 protein: CASSYSSTGGNTEAFF; CDR3 DNA: TGTGCCAGCAGTTACTCGAGTACAGGAGGGAACACTGAAGCTTTCTTT
V gene: TRBV25-1; J gene: TRBJ1-3; D gene: .; clone size: few; CDR3 protein: CASRPAGAGNTIYF; CDR3 DNA: TGTGCCAGCAGGCCGGCCGGGGCTGGAAACACCATATATTTT
V gene: TRBV4-2; J gene: TRBJ2-1; D gene: .; clone size: once; CDR3 protein: CASSQGPERFDNEQFF; CDR3 DNA: TGTGCCAGCAGCCAAGGCCCTGAGCGGTTCGACAATGAGCAGTTCTTC
V gene: TRBV4-1; J gene: TRBJ2-4; D gene: TRBD1; clone size: .; CDR3 protein: CASSQATDREAGRVTKNIQYF; CDR3 DNA: TGCGCCAGCAGCCAAGCTACGGACAGGGAAGCCGGGAGAGTTACCAAAAACATTCAGTACTTC
V gene: TRBV7-2; J gene: TRBJ2-7; D gene: .; clone size: .; CDR3 protein: CASSFLLDPNEQYF; CDR3 DNA: TGTGCCAGCAGCTTCCTCCTAGATCCAAACGAGCAGTACTTC
V gene: TRBV30; J gene: TRBJ1-3; D gene: .; clone size: .; CDR3 protein: CAWSLQVSSGNTIYF; CDR3 DNA: TGTGCCTGGAGTCTACAGGTCTCCTCTGGAAACACCATATATTTT
V gene: TRBV5-1; J gene: TRBJ2-1; D gene: TRBD1; clone size: .; CDR3 protein: CASSAGTGNNEQFF; CDR3 DNA: TGCGCCAGCAGCGCCGGGACAGGGAACAATGAGCAGTTCTTC
V gene: TRBV7-9; J gene: TRBJ2-1; D gene: .; clone size: .; CDR3 protein: CASSSQGGAQFF; CDR3 DNA: TGTGCCAGCAGCTCCCAAGGGGGTGCGCAGTTCTTC
V gene: TRBV19; J gene: TRBJ1-3; D gene: .; clone size: .; CDR3 protein: CASSIWAGASGNTIYF; CDR3 DNA: TGTGCCAGTAGTATATGGGCGGGAGCCTCTGGAAACACCATATATTTT
V gene: TRBV7-2; J gene: TRBJ2-5; D gene: TRBD2; clone size: once; CDR3 protein: CASSFRTSGLQETQYF; CDR3 DNA: TGTGCCAGCAGCTTCAGGACTAGCGGACTCCAAGAGACCCAGTACTTC
V gene: TRBV30; J gene: TRBJ2-5; D gene: .; clone size: .; CDR3 protein: CAWKSIEGETQYF; CDR3 DNA: TGTGCCTGGAAGAGTATTGAAGGGGAGACCCAGTACTTC
V gene: TRBV11-2; J gene: TRBJ2-7; D gene: .; clone size: .; CDR3 protein: CASSSRHGDYEQYF; CDR3 DNA: TGTGCCAGCAGCTCACGCCACGGGGACTACGAGCAGTACTTC
V gene: TRBV19; J gene: TRBJ2-7; D gene: .; clone size: once; CDR3 protein: CASSIQGIPYEQYF; CDR3 DNA: TGTGCCAGTAGTATACAGGGTATTCCCTACGAGCAGTACTTC